This entry features one T cell receptor (beta chain) sequence. This specimen comes from a study of blood T cell repertoires in COVID-19. In the authors' workflow: Reference gene primer amplification gave nucleated cell count estimates. Repertoires were generated with immunoSEQ multiplex PCR, while TCRdb's copy carries only in-frame clones and drops some. That table supplies the V and J calls and clone size; D and trimming were determined from the DNA. The sample carries some 320,000 clones, 70% to 90% recorded once. Germline CDR1 is DFQATT and CDR2 is SNEGSKA (reference sequence). The CDR3 has 15 amino acids. V was pared by 3 bases and J by 2 bases, with 15 bases between.

Sequencing input: peripheral blood. The rearrangement joins TRBV20-1 to TRBJ2-3; weak D call: TRBD2 (6 bases). The sequence was obtained from a human donor in a cohort sampled during active COVID-19. CDR3 nucleotides: TGCAGTGCTAGTGGGACTTCTACGTACACAGATACGCAGTATTTT. This gives the protein CSASGTSTYTDTQYF.